This is a list of T cell receptor beta chains from one sample in a study of blood T cells in healthy people across ages. Each CDR3 protein is one row after TCRdb ran MiXCR on the 5' RACE reads. The data contain about 970,000 distinct CDR3 sequences, about 51% of them singletons. Sequencing was done on a sample of blood. These TCRs come from a woman in her sixties or seventies in good health. The CDR3 runs from the conserved cysteine through the conserved F or W. D genes are given only for firm matches. Size is stated for part of the rows, as once, few or many counts, or as a class when the clone is expanded.

V: TRBV7-9
size: few
D: TRBD2
J: TRBJ2-7
CDR3: CASSLALADEQYF
DNA: TGTGCCAGCAGCTTAGCGCTAGCGGACGAGCAGTACTTC

V: TRBV20-1
size: -
D: -
J: TRBJ2-7
CDR3: CSVTASDEQYF
DNA: TGCAGTGTCACCGCCTCAGATGAGCAGTACTTC

V: TRBV3-1
size: -
D: -
J: TRBJ2-5
CDR3: CASSHGNKQYF
DNA: TGTGCCAGCAGCCACGGCAACAAGCAGTACTTC

V: TRBV5-1
size: few
D: -
J: TRBJ2-5
CDR3: CASSLVAGERETQYF
DNA: TGCGCCAGCAGCTTGGTGGCCGGGGAAAGAGAGACCCAGTACTTC

V: TRBV7-3
size: few
D: -
J: TRBJ2-3
CDR3: CASSLTPHADTQYF
DNA: TGTGCCAGCAGCTTAACGCCCCATGCAGATACGCAGTATTTT

V: TRBV12-3/TRBV12-4
size: -
D: -
J: TRBJ1-6
CDR3: CASSFGPNNSPLHF
DNA: TGTGCCAGCAGTTTCGGGCCGAATAATTCACCCCTCCACTTT

V: TRBV20-1
size: -
D: -
J: TRBJ1-2
CDR3: CSAKRGSEGYTF
DNA: TGCAGTGCTAAACGGGGATCGGAGGGCTACACCTTC

V: TRBV14
size: -
D: -
J: TRBJ2-3
CDR3: CASSQDPATDTQYF
DNA: TGTGCCAGCAGCCAAGATCCGGCCACAGATACGCAGTATTTT

V: TRBV5-5
size: -
D: TRBD2
J: TRBJ2-3
CDR3: CTSSVTSGTGDTQYF
DNA: TGTACCAGCAGCGTCACTAGCGGGACCGGGGATACGCAGTATTTT

V: TRBV7-2
size: -
D: -
J: TRBJ2-5
CDR3: CASSTALQGQETQYF
DNA: TGTGCCAGCAGCACGGCCCTTCAGGGCCAAGAGACCCAGTACTTC

V: TRBV27
size: -
D: TRBD2
J: TRBJ2-1
CDR3: CASSRVAGIGNEQFF
DNA: TGTGCCAGCAGTCGGGTAGCGGGAATAGGCAATGAGCAGTTCTTC

V: TRBV4-2
size: -
D: TRBD1
J: TRBJ2-7
CDR3: CASSQDPPGQVSYEQYF
DNA: TGTGCCAGCAGCCAAGACCCTCCGGGACAGGTTTCCTACGAGCAGTACTTC

V: TRBV29-1
size: -
D: TRBD1
J: TRBJ2-3
CDR3: CSARQGARGPADTQYF
DNA: TGCAGCGCAAGACAGGGGGCTCGTGGGCCAGCAGATACGCAGTATTTT

V: TRBV29-1
size: -
D: TRBD2
J: TRBJ2-3
CDR3: CSARGTSGDTDTQYF
DNA: TGCAGCGCACGTGGGACTAGCGGGGACACAGATACGCAGTATTTT

V: TRBV7-9
size: -
D: -
J: TRBJ1-1
CDR3: CASSSSERGNTEAFF
DNA: TGTGCCAGCAGCTCCTCAGAGAGGGGGAACACTGAAGCTTTCTTT

V: TRBV7-2
size: few
D: -
J: TRBJ2-5
CDR3: CASTLESRTEKSQYF
DNA: TGTGCCAGCACCCTCGAATCCAGGACGGAAAAATCCCAGTACTTC

V: TRBV19
size: -
D: -
J: TRBJ1-1
CDR3: CASRGQRGYTEAFF
DNA: TGTGCCAGTAGAGGACAGAGAGGATACACTGAAGCTTTCTTT

V: TRBV20-1
size: -
D: -
J: TRBJ1-2
CDR3: CSARVTPGYTF
DNA: TGCAGTGCTAGAGTAACTCCTGGCTACACCTTC

V: TRBV20-1
size: -
D: TRBD2
J: TRBJ2-1
CDR3: CSAREGGRRSYNEQFF
DNA: TGCAGTGCTAGAGAGGGCGGGAGAAGGTCCTACAATGAGCAGTTCTTC

V: TRBV28
size: few
D: TRBD1
J: TRBJ2-7
CDR3: CASSLRGPSYEQYF
DNA: TGTGCCAGCAGTTTAAGGGGGCCTTCCTACGAGCAGTACTTC

V: TRBV9
size: -
D: -
J: TRBJ2-3
CDR3: CASSARARTDTQYF
DNA: TGTGCCAGCAGCGCCCGGGCCCGGACAGATACGCAGTATTTT

V: TRBV27
size: -
D: -
J: TRBJ2-3
CDR3: CASSARGWGGTDTQYF
DNA: TGTGCCAGCAGTGCACGGGGATGGGGTGGCACAGATACGCAGTATTTT

V: TRBV30
size: few
D: -
J: TRBJ1-2
CDR3: CASPGTRYGYTF
DNA: TGTGCCTCCCCCGGGACACGCTATGGCTACACCTTC

V: TRBV21-1
size: few
D: -
J: TRBJ2-5
CDR3: CASSKGQKETQYF
DNA: TGTGCCAGCAGCAAGGGACAGAAAGAGACCCAGTACTTC

V: TRBV12-3/TRBV12-4
size: few
D: -
J: TRBJ2-7
CDR3: CASSLAGSRSYEQYF
DNA: TGTGCCAGCAGTTTAGCGGGGAGCCGCTCCTACGAGCAGTACTTC

V: TRBV3-1
size: -
D: TRBD1
J: TRBJ1-1
CDR3: CASRRQGEAFF
DNA: TGTGCCAGCAGAAGACAGGGGGAAGCTTTCTTT

V: TRBV27
size: -
D: -
J: TRBJ1-5
CDR3: CASSRDGLNQPQHF
DNA: TGTGCCAGCAGCCGGGACGGATTAAATCAGCCCCAGCATTTT

V: TRBV6-5
size: -
D: TRBD1
J: TRBJ1-1
CDR3: CASSLGLTGGVRTEAFF
DNA: TGTGCCAGCAGTTTGGGCCTTACAGGGGGTGTTCGAACTGAAGCTTTCTTT

V: TRBV19
size: -
D: TRBD2
J: TRBJ2-1
CDR3: CASSYPLAGAGNEQFF
DNA: TGTGCCAGTAGTTATCCCCTAGCGGGAGCAGGGAATGAGCAGTTCTTC

V: TRBV28
size: once
D: -
J: TRBJ2-7
CDR3: CASTLTGSYEQYF
DNA: TGTGCCAGCACCCTCACGGGCTCCTACGAGCAGTACTTC

V: TRBV20-1
size: few
D: -
J: TRBJ1-2
CDR3: CSASFSSYGYTF
DNA: TGCAGTGCTAGTTTTTCCAGCTACGGCTACACCTTC

V: TRBV29-1
size: -
D: -
J: TRBJ2-1
CDR3: CTGTHSNEQFF
DNA: TGCACTGGTACACACTCCAATGAGCAGTTCTTC

V: TRBV27
size: -
D: -
J: TRBJ2-4
CDR3: CASRKIDRLNNEQYF
DNA: TGTGCCAGCAGAAAAATCGACAGACTAAACAATGAGCAGTACTTC

V: TRBV5-1
size: -
D: -
J: TRBJ2-3
CDR3: CASSFGGADTQYF
DNA: TGCGCCAGCAGCTTCGGAGGTGCAGATACGCAGTATTTT

V: TRBV7-9
size: -
D: -
J: TRBJ2-5
CDR3: CASSLVAGRVETQYF
DNA: TGTGCCAGCAGCTTAGTGGCCGGGAGAGTGGAGACCCAGTACTTC

V: TRBV29-1
size: few
D: TRBD1
J: TRBJ2-3
CDR3: CSVKTGGGDTQYF
DNA: TGCAGCGTAAAAACAGGGGGCGGAGATACGCAGTATTTT

V: TRBV6-2/TRBV6-3
size: once
D: TRBD2
J: TRBJ2-3
CDR3: CASRQLSGRYTDTQYF
DNA: TGTGCCAGCAGACAGCTTAGCGGGAGGTACACAGATACGCAGTATTTT

V: TRBV12-3/TRBV12-4
size: -
D: -
J: TRBJ1-2
CDR3: CASTSRDYGYTF
DNA: TGTGCCAGTACCAGCAGGGACTATGGCTACACCTTC

V: TRBV12-3/TRBV12-4
size: -
D: -
J: TRBJ2-7
CDR3: CASRASGDIYEQYF
DNA: TGTGCCAGCAGGGCCTCCGGGGACATCTACGAGCAGTACTTC

V: TRBV7-9
size: -
D: -
J: TRBJ2-1
CDR3: CASSLGGTIYKEQFF
DNA: TGTGCCAGCAGCTTAGGCGGGACGATCTACAAGGAGCAGTTCTTC

V: TRBV5-1
size: -
D: -
J: TRBJ2-7
CDR3: CASSLVFAGRTYEQYF
DNA: TGCGCCAGCAGCTTAGTATTTGCAGGTAGAACCTACGAGCAGTACTTC